This T cell receptor (beta chain) was found in a study of vaccination and CD4 T cells after COVID-19. The overall study: The cells in question were stimulated using overlapping spike peptides derived from SARS-CoV-2, HCoV-NL63, HCoV-OC43 and HCoV-229E. Study outcomes and limitations: There was no significant change from about 20 to 38 median reactive clonotypes.

Stated treatment: roughly 10-day PBMC culture with coronavirus spike peptide pools or control peptides (ViraFEST assay). Cultured CD4+ T-cell DNA underwent Oncomine TCR Beta short-read sequencing. Each CDR3 protein is one row after TCRdb ran MiXCR on the PCR reads. The sample lists roughly 10,000 distinct CDR3 sequences; roughly two fifths were seen once. Of note for this clonotype: The antigen is not known.

Germline V gives CDR1 MDHEN, CDR2 SYDVKM. The CDR3 is made up of 15 amino acids. V dropped 2 bases and J dropped 3 bases, with 14 bases sitting between them. The specimen was CD4+ T cells from blood, cultured in vitro. The source of this sequence is a human donor who had recovered from COVID-19. The V and J genes are TRBV28 and TRBJ2-7; tentatively, D is TRBD2 (6 bases). In nucleotides, the CDR3 is TGTGCCAGCAGTTTACTATGGGGTAGCGGCTACGAGCAGTACTTC. Translation: CASSLLWGSGYEQYF.